One sample yielded the 9 T cell receptor beta chains listed below, sequenced in a study of T cells in Graves' hyperthyroidism and ophthalmopathy. RNA transcripts yielded amplified TCR beta CDR3 regions. The study used the HTBI primer set for a first-round RT-PCR of the TCR CDR3. TCRdb itself ran the multiplex PCR reads through MiXCR, one entry per CDR3 protein. The sample holds some 760,000 distinct CDR3 sequences, around 15% seen once. The sample consisted of blood. These receptors all stem from a woman between 18 and 30 years old with Graves' hyperthyroidism.

This clonotype showed up many times. The chain uses TRBV27 and TRBJ2-3; D is ambiguous. The CDR3 covers 11 residues. V was shortened by 4 bases and J by 5 bases, with 4 bases between the two germline ends. Germline V gene sequence: CDR1 MNHEY, CDR2 SMNVEV (reference sequence). CDR3 in DNA: TGTGCCAGCAGTTCTTTAGATACGCAGTATTTT. Protein product: CASSSLDTQYF.

This clonotype has at least ten counts. This sequence joins TRBV30 and TRBJ2-3; the match to TRBD2 covers 7 bases. Germline V gene lookup returns CDR1 GTSNPN and CDR2 SVGIG (reference sequence). The CDR3 loop spans 15 amino acids. With V trimmed by 0 bases and J by 2 bases, 5 bases remained unmatched. CDR3 DNA sequence: TGTGCCTGGAGTGTTTCAGCGGGATACACAGATACGCAGTATTTT. The encoded protein is CAWSVSAGYTDTQYF.

The chain combines TRBV18 with TRBJ1-5; weak D call: TRBD1 (5 bases). Trimming removed 3 bases from V and 6 bases from J, with 12 bases in between. The length of the CDR3 is 14 residues. CDR1 and CDR2 (germline): KGHSH, LQKENI. The CDR3: CASSPGQALQPQHF. CDR3 sequence (DNA): TGTGCCAGCTCACCGGGGCAGGCCCTTCAGCCCCAGCATTTT.

The J gene is TRBJ1-6, the V gene TRBV4-1; no definite D call. The V gene's germline CDR1 is MGHRA and CDR2 YSYEKL. This CDR3 is built from 14 residues. V lost 1 base and J lost 14, with 15 bases in between. CDR3 DNA: TGCGCCAGCAGCCAAGGGGATAGCGTCCCAACCCTCCACTTT. Residues: CASSQGDSVPTLHF.

This clonotype was detected a few times. This rearrangement joins TRBV12-5 to TRBJ1-1; D is unresolved. Trimming pared 7 bases from V and 4 bases from J, leaving 10 bases between. CDR1 and CDR2 (germline): LGHNT, FRNRAP. CDR3 length equals 12 residues. The CDR3 region is CASASGGTEAFF. The DNA for the CDR3 is TGTGCTAGTGCGTCCGGAGGCACTGAAGCTTTCTTT.

The chain is built from TRBV11-2 and TRBJ2-1; 9 bases fit TRBD2. Trimming removed 4 bases from V and 6 bases from J; junction bases left unmatched: 7. CDR1 SGHAT and CDR2 FQNNGV come from the germline V gene. The CDR3 extends over 15 amino acids. The CDR3 DNA reads TGTGCCAGCAGCTCCGGGGCTAGCGGGATCAATGAGCAGTTCTTC. Translated: CASSSGASGINEQFF. Together with reference TRBV11-2 and TRBJ2-1, the CDR3 gives the full variable domain: EAGVAQSPRYKIIEKRQSVAFWCNPISGHATLYWYQQILGQGPKLLIQFQNNGVVDDSQLPKDRFSAERLKGVDSTLKIQPAKLEDSAVYLCASSSGASGINEQFFGPGTRLTVL.

This clonotype occurred many times. The V call is TRBV5-1, the J call TRBJ2-1; tentatively, D is TRBD1 (5 bases). The CDR3 extends over 15 amino acids. V lost 0 bases, J lost 7 bases, and 14 bases lay in between. Germline V gene sequence: CDR1 SGHRS, CDR2 YFSETQ. CDR3 bases: TGCGCCAGCAGCTTGGGCCCAAGCCCAGGGAATGAGCAGTTCTTC. Residues: CASSLGPSPGNEQFF.

This clonotype was detected many times. The rearrangement joins TRBV18 to TRBJ2-3; perhaps TRBD2 as D (6 bases). The V gene's germline CDR1 is KGHSH and CDR2 LQKENI. The CDR3 loop spans 16 amino acids. V lost 2 bases to trimming and J lost 2 bases, with 14 bases between them. In DNA form, the CDR3 reads TGTGCCAGCTCACCAAAGGTAGCGGAGATCACAGATACGCAGTATTTT. It is translated as CASSPKVAEITDTQYF.

This clonotype came up a few times. The chain combines TRBV30 with TRBJ2-5; 9 bases agree with TRBD2. The V and J ends lost 5 bases and 4 bases, in that order; junction bases with no gene match: 2. Per germline, CDR1 GTSNPN and CDR2 SVGIG (reference sequence). The CDR3 runs 12 residues. The CDR3 bases are TGTGCCTGGGCGGGGGGGACAGAGACCCAGTACTTC. Encoded protein: CAWAGGTETQYF.